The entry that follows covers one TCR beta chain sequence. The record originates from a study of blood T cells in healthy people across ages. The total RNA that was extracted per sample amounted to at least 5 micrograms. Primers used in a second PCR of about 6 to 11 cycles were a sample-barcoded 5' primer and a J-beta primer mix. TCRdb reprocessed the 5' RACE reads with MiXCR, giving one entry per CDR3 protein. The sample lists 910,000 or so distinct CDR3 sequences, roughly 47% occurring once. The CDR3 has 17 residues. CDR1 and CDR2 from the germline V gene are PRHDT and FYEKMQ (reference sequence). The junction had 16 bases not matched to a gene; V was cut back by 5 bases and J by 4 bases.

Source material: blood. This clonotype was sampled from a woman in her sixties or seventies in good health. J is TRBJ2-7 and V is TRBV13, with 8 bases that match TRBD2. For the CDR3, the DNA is TGTGCCAGCAGCATCCTGCTAACTAGCGGCGGGAGTTACGAGCAGTACTTC. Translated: CASSILLTSGGSYEQYF. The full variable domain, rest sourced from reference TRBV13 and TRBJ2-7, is AAGVIQSPRHLIKEKRETATLKCYPIPRHDTVYWYQQGPGQDPQFLISFYEKMQSDKGSIPDRFSAQQFSDYHSELNMSSLELGDSALYFCASSILLTSGGSYEQYFGPGTRLTVT.